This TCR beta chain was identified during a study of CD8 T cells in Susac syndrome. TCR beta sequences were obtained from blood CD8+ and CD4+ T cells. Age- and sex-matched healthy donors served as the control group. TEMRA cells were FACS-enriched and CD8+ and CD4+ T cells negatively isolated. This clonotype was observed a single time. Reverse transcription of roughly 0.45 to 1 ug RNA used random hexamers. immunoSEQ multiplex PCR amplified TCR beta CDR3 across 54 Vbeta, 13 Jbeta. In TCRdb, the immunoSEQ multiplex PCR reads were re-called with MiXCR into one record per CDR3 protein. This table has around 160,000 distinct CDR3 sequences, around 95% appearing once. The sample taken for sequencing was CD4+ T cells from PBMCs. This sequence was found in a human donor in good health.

The CDR3 sequence: CSVPDFNEQFF. The CDR3 DNA follows: TGCAGTGTTCCGGACTTCAATGAGCAGTTCTTC. The V and J genes are TRBV20-1 and TRBJ2-1; D perhaps matches TRBD2 (5 bases). The CDR3 runs to 11 residues. The ends were cut back, 7 bases at V and 6 bases at J, with 10 bases in the middle. Germline CDR1 reads DFQATT; CDR2 reads SNEGSKA (reference sequence).